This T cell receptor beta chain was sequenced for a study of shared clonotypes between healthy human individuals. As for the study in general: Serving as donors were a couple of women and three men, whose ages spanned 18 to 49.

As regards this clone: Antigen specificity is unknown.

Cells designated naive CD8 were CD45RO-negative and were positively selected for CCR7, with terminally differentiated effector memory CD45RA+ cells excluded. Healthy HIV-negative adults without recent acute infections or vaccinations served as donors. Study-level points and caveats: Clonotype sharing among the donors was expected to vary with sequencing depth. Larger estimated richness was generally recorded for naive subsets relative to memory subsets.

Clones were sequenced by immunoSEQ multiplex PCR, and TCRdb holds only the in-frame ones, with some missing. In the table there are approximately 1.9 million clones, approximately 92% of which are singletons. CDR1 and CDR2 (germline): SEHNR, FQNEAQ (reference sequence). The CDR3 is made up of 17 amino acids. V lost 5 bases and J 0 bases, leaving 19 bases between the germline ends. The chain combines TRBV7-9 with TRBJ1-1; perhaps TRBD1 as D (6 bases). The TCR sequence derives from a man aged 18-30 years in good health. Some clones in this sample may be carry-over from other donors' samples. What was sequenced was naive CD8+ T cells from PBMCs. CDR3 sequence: CASSPKRGEPVNTEAFF. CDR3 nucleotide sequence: TGTGCCAGCAGCCCGAAAAGGGGGGAACCGGTGAACACTGAAGCTTTCTTT. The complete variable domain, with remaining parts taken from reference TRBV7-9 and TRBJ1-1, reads DTGVSQNPRHKITKRGQNVTFRCDPISEHNRLYWYRQTLGQGPEFLTYFQNEAQLEKSRLLSDRFSAERPKGSFSTLEIQRTEQGDSAMYLCASSPKRGEPVNTEAFFGQGTRLTVV.